The rows below give T cell receptor beta chains drawn from one sample of a study of T-cell memory formation after mild COVID-19. In TCRdb, the 5' RACE reads were re-called with MiXCR into one record per CDR3 protein. The data hold 410,000 or so distinct CDR3 sequences, with about a quarter observed a single time. Source material: PBMCs or a T cell subset sorted from them (not recorded which). These receptors came from an adult woman who had mild COVID-19 (a few samples of this study predate the infection). Cell type and time point are not known. Both conserved end residues are part of each CDR3. D genes are given only for firm matches. The size of a clone is reported for some rows only, either as once, few or many, or as a class for expanded clones.

d_call,clone_size,cdr3_length,j_call,v_call,cdr3_nt,cdr3_aa
.,few,12,TRBJ1-1,TRBV19,TGTGCCAGTAGTAAGTGGGGTGGTGAAGCTTTCTTT,CASSKWGGEAFF
TRBD2,many,15,TRBJ2-1,TRBV6-4,TGTGCCAGCAGTATACTAGCGGGAGATTACAATGAGCAGTTCTTC,CASSILAGDYNEQFF
.,few,12,TRBJ2-1,TRBV12-3/TRBV12-4,TGTGCCAGCAGTTTTCCGGGGGACAGTCTGGTCTTC,CASSFPGDSLVF
TRBD1,.,15,TRBJ1-1,TRBV5-4,TGTGCCAGCAGCCAAAGGACAGGGTATGCCACTGAAGCTTTCTTT,CASSQRTGYATEAFF
.,.,15,TRBJ2-3,TRBV7-9,TGTGCCAGCAGTCCTGGACAAGGGACTTCAGATACGCAGTATTTT,CASSPGQGTSDTQYF
.,few,14,TRBJ1-1,TRBV3-2,TGTGCCAGCAGCCAAGATCGGGGTTGCACTGAAGCTTTCTTT,CASSQDRGCTEAFF
TRBD1,few,14,TRBJ2-7,TRBV9,TGTGCCAGCAGCACCCGACAGGGCCGGGGAGAGCAGTACTTC,CASSTRQGRGEQYF
TRBD1,few,16,TRBJ2-3,TRBV7-2,TGTGCCAGCAGCCCTCGGACAGGAAAGGCAGCAGATACGCAGTATTTT,CASSPRTGKAADTQYF
TRBD1,many,13,TRBJ1-1,TRBV6-1,TGTGCCAGCAGGGAACAGGGGCGCGCTGAAGCTTTCTTT,CASREQGRAEAFF
.,.,14,TRBJ1-1,TRBV3-1,TGTGCCAGCAGCCTGGCGGATATCGACACTGAAGCTTTCTTT,CASSLADIDTEAFF
.,.,12,TRBJ2-7,TRBV7-9,TGTGCCAGCAGCTTAGCGCAGGGATTGCGGTACTTC,CASSLAQGLRYF
TRBD2,few,16,TRBJ2-6,TRBV24-1,TGTGCCACCAGTGCCGGGGGGGCTGCGGGGGCCAACGTCCTGACTTTC,CATSAGGAAGANVLTF
.,few,12,TRBJ2-6,TRBV7-9,TGTGCCAGCAGCCCCCCGGCCAACGTCCTGACTTTC,CASSPPANVLTF
.,.,18,TRBJ2-1,TRBV7-6,TGTGCCAGCAGCTTAGGACCCGGGGCTTCTCACACCTACAATGAGCAGTTCTTC,CASSLGPGASHTYNEQFF
.,.,15,TRBJ1-2,TRBV11-2,TGTGCCAGCAGCTTAGAACCCGGGGGTAACTATGGCTACACCTTC,CASSLEPGGNYGYTF
.,few,15,TRBJ2-7,TRBV4-3,TGCGCCAGCAGCCAAGATCTCCCCGGGTTCTACGAGCAGTACTTC,CASSQDLPGFYEQYF
.,.,17,TRBJ2-7,TRBV19,TGTGCCAGTAGTCTAAAGATCCCCGGGCGGACCAATTACGAGCAGTACTTC,CASSLKIPGRTNYEQYF
TRBD2,many,15,TRBJ2-1,TRBV5-1,TGCGCCAGCAGCCTCGGGACTAGCGTTTACAATGAGCAGTTCTTC,CASSLGTSVYNEQFF
.,.,13,TRBJ1-1,TRBV7-6,TGTGCCAGCAGCTGGGAAGTATGGACTGAAGCTTTCTTT,CASSWEVWTEAFF
.,.,15,TRBJ1-1,TRBV20-1,TGCAGTGCAGCAGGGCCACCAGGGCGGGGCACTGAAGCTTTCTTT,CSAAGPPGRGTEAFF
TRBD1,few,13,TRBJ2-7,TRBV29-1,TGCAGCGTCGCGACGGGACAGTTCTACGAGCAGTACTTC,CSVATGQFYEQYF
TRBD2,.,13,TRBJ2-3,TRBV10-3,TGTGCCATCACTAGCGGATCGACAGATACGCAGTATTTT,CAITSGSTDTQYF
TRBD1,few,13,TRBJ2-3,TRBV25-1,TGTGCCAGCAGTCCCTATGGACAGGGGGCCTTGAATTTT,CASSPYGQGALNF
TRBD1,few,15,TRBJ1-1,TRBV19,TGTGCCAGTAGTGGCACCGGGACAGGAAACACTGAAGCTTTCTTT,CASSGTGTGNTEAFF
TRBD2,many,14,TRBJ2-7,TRBV12-3/TRBV12-4,TGTGCCAGCAGTTCCGGGACTAGCGTCTACGAGCAGTACTTC,CASSSGTSVYEQYF
.,.,15,TRBJ2-5,TRBV27,TGTGCCAGCAGTTCCGGTAATTCGGACAGCGAGACCCAGTACTTC,CASSSGNSDSETQYF
TRBD1,.,16,TRBJ2-1,TRBV5-4,TGTGCCAGCAGCCCGGGACAGGGGAGCTCCTACAATGAGCAGTTCTTC,CASSPGQGSSYNEQFF
.,few,13,TRBJ2-1,TRBV20-1,TGCAGTGCTAGAGATGGCGAGTTCGAAGAGCAGTTCTTC,CSARDGEFEEQFF
TRBD2,.,17,TRBJ2-1,TRBV20-1,TGCAGTGCTACCGGGACTAGCGGGAGTAAGAGGACCAATGAGCAGTTCTTC,CSATGTSGSKRTNEQFF
TRBD1,few,15,TRBJ2-1,TRBV20-1,TGCAGTGCGCAAAACCGGGACAGGGGAACCAATGAGCAGTTCTTC,CSAQNRDRGTNEQFF
.,few,14,TRBJ1-1,TRBV18,TGTGCCAGCTCACCACCTGCGGGAACTTCAGAAGCTTTCTTT,CASSPPAGTSEAFF
.,few,15,TRBJ2-1,TRBV15,TGTGCCACCAGCACAGGATTTGTTACTTACGATGAGCAGTTCTTC,CATSTGFVTYDEQFF
.,few,14,TRBJ2-3,TRBV20-1,TGCAGTGCCGGGGGGACAGGAAGCACAGATACGCAGTATTTT,CSAGGTGSTDTQYF
.,.,16,TRBJ1-5,TRBV10-3,TGTGCCATCAGTGACGGAGGACCGCCGGGCAATCAGCCCCAGCATTTT,CAISDGGPPGNQPQHF
.,.,13,TRBJ2-7,TRBV12-3/TRBV12-4,TGTGCCAGCAGTCAGACTTGGACCTACGAGCAGCACTTC,CASSQTWTYEQHF
TRBD2,.,15,TRBJ2-3,TRBV27,TGTGCCAGCAGACGAGCGGGAGGATTGACAGATACGCAGTATTTT,CASRRAGGLTDTQYF
.,few,10,TRBJ2-1,TRBV29-1,TGCAGCGTTGGAGGGCATGAGCAGTTCTTC,CSVGGHEQFF
.,few,15,TRBJ2-2,TRBV7-6,TGTGCCAGCAGCCAAGGCCTAGCGAACACCGGGGAGCTGTTTTTT,CASSQGLANTGELFF
.,.,13,TRBJ1-3,TRBV6-2/TRBV6-3,TGTGCCAGCAGGACGGACTCTGGAAACACCATATATTTT,CASRTDSGNTIYF
.,.,14,TRBJ2-3,TRBV14,TGTGCCAGCAGCCAGGTGGGACCCTATGATACGCAGTATTTT,CASSQVGPYDTQYF
.,.,15,TRBJ2-1,TRBV7-3,TGTGCCAGCAGCCCCATGGGGTACTCCTACAATGAGCAGTTCTTC,CASSPMGYSYNEQFF
.,few,16,TRBJ2-3,TRBV4-3,TGCGCCAGCAGCCAAGCATCTAGCGGGACAGGAGATACGCAGTATTTT,CASSQASSGTGDTQYF
.,few,14,TRBJ1-1,TRBV29-1,TGCAGCGTTGAAAACGCGGGACGGCTAACTAAAGCTTTCTTT,CSVENAGRLTKAFF
.,.,15,TRBJ2-2,TRBV5-1,TGCGCCAGCAGCTCACAGTGGGGAGCCACCGGGGAGCTGTTTTTT,CASSSQWGATGELFF